The 27 T cell receptor beta chains below all came from one sample that was sequenced in a study of T cells in women clearing cervical HPV infection. Clones were sequenced by immunoSEQ multiplex PCR, and TCRdb holds only the in-frame ones, with some missing. The specimen's table records tens of thousands of clones. Sample: blood buffy coat. The receptors originated from a woman aged 18-69 years with a cervical HPV16 infection that either progressed to CIN3+ or cleared (not recorded which).

About this clone: With the read ending 3 residues before the CDR3 end, the germline J gene is used to fill in that end. The chain links TRBV7-9 to TRBJ2-3; 8 bases are shared with TRBD1. The CDR3 has 12 residues. The V gene's germline CDR1 is SEHNR and CDR2 FQNEAQ (reference sequence). V gave up 6 bases and J gave up 7 bases; unmatched junction bases: 3. CDR3 DNA (partial): TGTGCCAGCAGTTCAGGGGGCAATACG. Protein: CASSSGGNT. The full CDR3 reads CASSSGGNTQYF.

As for this clone: The sequenced fragment ends 3 residues before the CDR3 boundary, so the rest is inferred from the germline J gene. J is TRBJ2-3 and V is TRBV30, with D uncertain. The CDR3 totals 15 residues. Looked up from germline, CDR1 is GTSNPN and CDR2 is SVGIG (reference sequence). Between the trimmed V and J ends, which lost 4 bases and 1 base, there was a span of 15 bases. CDR3 DNA, as far as it was read: TGTGCCTGGAACCCCCCTCCTCGGGGCACAGATACG. Translated: CAWNPPPRGTDT. The full CDR3 is CAWNPPPRGTDTQYF.

As regards this clone: The read gets to within 3 residues of the CDR3 end, and the germline J gene fills in the rest. The V and J genes are TRBV7-9 and TRBJ1-2; D might be TRBD1 (6 bases). CDR3 length equals 15 residues. V gave up 0 bases and J gave up 6 bases, with 14 bases separating them. Germline CDR1 reads SEHNR; CDR2 reads FQNEAQ (reference sequence). The CDR3: CASSLALPGTHGYTF. The covered CDR3 bases are TGTGCCAGCAGCTTAGCGCTCCCGGGGACACATGGC.

About this clone: The read stops 3 residues short of the end of the CDR3; the missing end is completed from the germline J gene. The chain couples TRBV6-1 to TRBJ2-7; the match to TRBD1 covers 9 bases. The germline V gene has CDR1 MNHNS and CDR2 SASEGT. Germline trimming cut 4 bases from V and 0 bases from J; bases unmatched to any gene: 7. CDR3 length: 16 residues. The CDR3 sequence is CASSGPGTGTSYEQYF. The DNA read from the CDR3 is TGTGCCAGCAGTGGCCCCGGGACAGGGACCTCCTACGAG.

To note about this clone: The sequenced fragment ends 3 residues before the CDR3 boundary, so the rest is inferred from the germline J gene. This chain connects TRBV7-9 to TRBJ2-3; a weak D match, TRBD1 (5 bases). Germline V gene data show CDR1 as SEHNR and CDR2 as FQNEAQ (reference sequence). The CDR3 totals 14 residues. CDR3 DNA, as far as it was read: TGTGCCAGCAGCCCAGGACACGGCTATCGGCCG. It specifies CASSPGHGYRP. The full CDR3 is CASSPGHGYRPQYF. The full variable domain, rest sourced from reference TRBV7-9 and TRBJ2-3, is DTGVSQNPRHKITKRGQNVTFRCDPISEHNRLYWYRQTLGQGPEFLTYFQNEAQLEKSRLLSDRFSAERPKGSFSTLEIQRTEQGDSAMYLCASSPGHGYRPQYFGPGTRLTVL.

Notes on this clone: The read is 3 residues too short to cover the CDR3 end, so that end is filled in from the germline J gene. The chain joins TRBV12-3 or TRBV12-4 to TRBJ1-2; TRBD1 might be the D (5 bases). CDR3 size: 14 residues. V was shortened by 1 base and J by 0 bases, with 6 bases between the two germline ends. CDR3 residues: CASSLGRANYGYTF. The sequenced CDR3 bases are TGTGCCAGCAGTTTAGGCAGGGCTAACTATGGC.

With respect to this clone: The CDR3 end lies 3 residues beyond the end of the read and is filled in from the germline J gene. The sample contains more than one DNA sequence encoding this CDR3. V gene TRBV2 combines with J gene TRBJ1-3; TRBD1 is a possible D gene (6 bases). The CDR3 length is 13 residues. CDR1 is SNHLY, CDR2 FYNNEI, per germline. Incomplete CDR3 DNA: TGTGCCAGCAGTGAGATAAGGCACAGGGAG. Its protein is CASSEIRHRE. In full, the CDR3 is CASSEIRHREIYF.

On this clone: The read ends 3 residues shy of where the CDR3 ends; the end is completed using the germline J gene. V gene TRBV7-9 combines with J gene TRBJ1-2, with 9 bases aligning to TRBD1. The CDR3 contains 13 residues. V gave up 5 bases and J gave up 5 bases; unmatched junction bases: 3. In germline, CDR1 is SEHNR, CDR2 FQNEAQ (reference sequence). The chain's CDR3 is CASSVQGAYGYTF. The covered CDR3 bases are TGTGCCAGCAGCGTACAGGGGGCTTATGGC.

Note on this clone: The CDR3 end falls 3 residues outside the read, so it is completed with the germline J gene. This sequence joins TRBV4-1 and TRBJ2-7; the D is unclear. Trimming removed 5 bases from V and 1 base from J, with 9 bases in between. The V gene's germline CDR1 is MGHRA and CDR2 YSYEKL. The CDR3 loop spans 13 amino acids. The part of the CDR3 DNA that was read is TGCGCCAGCAGCTTACGACTGTCCTACGAG. As protein: CASSLRLSYE. The full CDR3 sequence reads CASSLRLSYEQYF.

As concerns this clone: The CDR3 extends 3 residues past the end of the read, so its final part is completed from the germline J gene. This rearrangement joins TRBV19 to TRBJ2-7, with TRBD1 matching over 12 bases. CDR1 LNHDA and CDR2 SQIVND come from the germline V gene (reference sequence). V lost 4 bases, J lost 4 bases, and 11 bases stayed unmatched. The CDR3 covers 17 residues. CDR3 amino acids: CASSTLRDRGQSYEQYF. Incomplete CDR3 DNA: TGTGCCAGTAGTACCCTCCGGGACAGGGGGCAAAGTTACGAG.

A note on this clone: Coverage ceases 3 residues before the CDR3 finishes, and the germline J gene fills in the end. The chain uses TRBV7-9 and TRBJ2-4; 7 nucleotides agree with TRBD1. This CDR3 region has 13 residues. Germline CDR1 reads SEHNR; CDR2 reads FQNEAQ (reference sequence). CDR3 sequence: CASSLRDSYGQYF. The DNA read from the CDR3 is TGTGCCAGCAGCTTAAGGGACAGCTATGGT.

Worth noting for this clone: Coverage ceases 3 residues before the CDR3 finishes, and the germline J gene fills in the end. The V gene is TRBV2, the J gene TRBJ1-2; D uncertain. The CDR3 length is 12 residues. Trimming removed 5 bases at V and 4 bases at J, with 8 bases between. Germline CDR1 is SNHLY and CDR2 is FYNNEI. CDR3: CASSFSVYGYTF. The sequenced part of the CDR3 DNA is TGTGCCAGCAGTTTCTCCGTCTATGGC.

A note on this clone: The read finishes 3 residues shy of the CDR3 end, and the germline J gene is used to complete it. The chain is built from TRBV19 and TRBJ2-3; a possible D gene is TRBD2 (6 bases). In germline, CDR1 is LNHDA, CDR2 SQIVND (reference sequence). This CDR3 is built from 15 residues. V lost 3 bases, J lost 2 bases, and 12 bases lay in between. CDR3 residues: CASSMGGGLTDTQYF. The DNA read from the CDR3 is TGTGCCAGTAGTATGGGGGGAGGCCTCACAGATACG. The full variable domain, with the rest looked up from reference TRBV19 and TRBJ2-3, is DGGITQSPKYLFRKEGQNVTLSCEQNLNHDAMYWYRQDPGQGLRLIYYSQIVNDFQKGDIAEGYSVSREKKESFPLTVTSAQKNPTAFYLCASSMGGGLTDTQYFGPGTRLTVL.

For this clone: The read terminates 3 residues before the CDR3 end, so the remaining end is supplied by the germline J gene. The genes are TRBV12-3 or TRBV12-4 and TRBJ2-3, with D tentatively TRBD2 (6 bases). There are 14 residues in the CDR3. Trimming stripped 6 bases from V and 1 base from J, with 11 bases between. The CDR3 bases that were read are TGTGCCAGCAGCATGGGGGGTGGCACAGATACG. Its protein is CASSMGGGTDT. The full CDR3 reads CASSMGGGTDTQYF.

Concerning this clone: The read ends 3 residues early relative to the CDR3; the germline J gene fills the gap. This rearrangement joins TRBV10-2 to TRBJ2-1; 12 bases are shared with TRBD1. Germline V gene sequence: CDR1 WSHSY, CDR2 SAAADI. V lost 10 bases, J lost 9 bases, and 7 bases stayed unmatched. The CDR3 is 13 amino acids. CDR3 in amino acids: CATTGTGGSEQFF. Partial CDR3 DNA: TGCGCCACCACCGGGACAGGGGGCAGTGAG.

As regards this clone: The CDR3 end falls 3 residues outside the read, so it is completed with the germline J gene. This chain links TRBV7-8 with TRBJ2-3; 7 bases map to TRBD2. Germline CDR1 is SGHVS and CDR2 is FQNEAQ. The CDR3 runs 16 residues. With 3 bases clipped from V and 1 base from J, the junction kept 7 bases outside the gene matches. CDR3 bases read: TGTGCCAGCAGCTTGTTATCGGCGGGGGGCACAGATACG. It is translated as CASSLLSAGGTDT. The entire CDR3 sequence reads CASSLLSAGGTDTQYF. The entire variable domain, with the rest obtained from reference TRBV7-8 and TRBJ2-3, is as follows: GAGVSQSPRYKVAKRGQDVALRCDPISGHVSLFWYQQALGQGPEFLTYFQNEAQLDKSGLPSDRFFAERPEGSVSTLKIQRTQQEDSAVYLCASSLLSAGGTDTQYFGPGTRLTVL.

A note on this clone: The CDR3 end is not reached by the read, which stops 3 residues before it; the germline J gene fills it in. V and J are TRBV10-3 and TRBJ2-3; TRBD2 matches 12 bases. Germline-derived CDR1 and CDR2 are ENHRY and SYGVKD. The CDR3 loop spans 17 amino acids. V lost 3 bases and J lost 2; bases outside the gene matches: 6. The covered CDR3 bases are TGTGCCATCAGTGACCCCCGGACTAGCGGGGCCACAGATACG. Translating it yields CAISDPRTSGATDT. The entire CDR3 sequence reads CAISDPRTSGATDTQYF.

Regarding this clone: The CDR3 end lies 3 residues beyond the end of the read and is filled in from the germline J gene. The rearrangement uses TRBV7-6 and TRBJ2-1, with 8 bases fitting TRBD1. The CDR3 has 14 amino acids. Germline CDR1 and CDR2: SGHVS and FNYEAQ. The ends lost 2 bases at V and 9 bases at J; junction bases unmatched: 6. The CDR3: CASSLTGTGSEQFF. CDR3 DNA, as far as it was read: TGTGCCAGCAGCTTAACAGGGACAGGTTCTGAG.

Remarks on this clone: The read ends 3 residues early relative to the CDR3; the germline J gene fills the gap. The chain carries TRBV6-1 and TRBJ2-7; D perhaps matches TRBD1 (6 bases). CDR1 is MNHNS, CDR2 SASEGT, per germline. Trimming took off 4 bases at V and 2 bases at J, with 12 bases between the two ends. The CDR3 covers 14 residues. The DNA read from the CDR3 is TGTGCCAGCAGTGTACAGGGTATCCCCTACGAG. Translated: CASSVQGIPYE. The entire CDR3 protein reads CASSVQGIPYEQYF.

Remarks on this clone: The read halts 3 residues ahead of the CDR3 end, with the missing end drawn from the germline J gene. The gene calls are TRBV20-1 and TRBJ2-7, with TRBD2 matching 8 bases. The V gene end was trimmed by 6 bases and the J gene end by 2 bases; junction bases not matched to a gene: 9. CDR3 length: 14 residues. The V gene's germline CDR1 is DFQATT and CDR2 SNEGSKA (reference sequence). The CDR3 region is CSATTGGKAYEQYF. Partial CDR3 DNA: TGCAGTGCCACAACGGGGGGGAAGGCCTACGAG.

With respect to this clone: Read data end 3 residues before the CDR3 end; the end is taken from the germline J gene. The genes are TRBV30 and TRBJ2-7, with TRBD2 as a possible D gene (5 bases). CDR3 length: 15 amino acids. Trimming removed 2 bases at V and 2 bases at J, with 16 bases between. CDR1 and CDR2 (germline): GTSNPN, SVGIG (reference sequence). The CDR3 spells CAWSQRATRPYEQYF. CDR3 bases read: TGTGCCTGGAGTCAAAGAGCTACTAGGCCCTACGAG. Drawing the rest from reference TRBV30 and TRBJ2-7, the complete variable domain is SQTIHQWPATLVQPVGSPLSLECTVEGTSNPNLYWYRQAAGRGLQLLFYSVGIGQISSEVPQNLSASRPQDRQFILSSKKLLLSDSGFYLCAWSQRATRPYEQYFGPGTRLTVT.

Concerning this clone itself: From the germline J gene comes the end of the CDR3, since the read stops 3 residues before it. The J gene is TRBJ2-5, the V gene TRBV20-1; D is uncertain. CDR1 is DFQATT, CDR2 SNEGSKA, per germline (reference sequence). V was trimmed by 0 bases and J by 2 bases, leaving 10 bases between them. The CDR3 consists of 14 residues. The chain's CDR3 is CSARDFLRQETQYF. Partial CDR3 DNA: TGCAGTGCTAGAGATTTTCTCCGTCAAGAGACC.

Points on this clone: The read is 3 residues too short to cover the CDR3 end, so that end is filled in from the germline J gene. V is TRBV19 and J is TRBJ2-7, with 12 nucleotides matching TRBD2. Germline V CDR1 and CDR2: LNHDA, SQIVND (reference sequence). This CDR3 has 13 amino acids. With V trimmed by 8 bases and J by 4 bases, 3 bases remained unmatched. The sequenced CDR3 bases are TGTGCCAGTGCCGGGACTAGCGGGTACGAG. Protein sequence: CASAGTSGYE. The whole CDR3 sequence is CASAGTSGYEQYF.

For this clone: The read halts 3 residues ahead of the CDR3 end, with the missing end drawn from the germline J gene. The chain has TRBV11-2 and TRBJ2-7; tentative D call: TRBD1 (6 bases). The ends were cut back, 1 base at V and 3 bases at J, with 10 bases in the middle. The CDR3 is 14 amino acids. Germline V gene data show CDR1 as SGHAT and CDR2 as FQNNGV. The part of the CDR3 DNA that was read is TGTGCCAGCAGCTTAGCCCTGGACAGCTACGAG. It encodes CASSLALDSYE. The full CDR3 sequence reads CASSLALDSYEQYF.

With respect to this clone: The read finishes 3 residues shy of the CDR3 end, and the germline J gene is used to complete it. The V and J genes are TRBV20-1 and TRBJ2-7; D might be TRBD2 (6 bases). This CDR3 spans 13 amino acids. Germline CDR1 reads DFQATT; CDR2 reads SNEGSKA (reference sequence). Trimming took 4 bases from V and 2 from J, leaving 12 bases between them. The CDR3 bases that were read are TGCAGTGCTACCGGGGACTCTCCCTACGAG. Amino acids: CSATGDSPYE. The whole CDR3 is CSATGDSPYEQYF.

The chain's CDR3 is CSADSGTESTDTQYF. The DNA read from the CDR3 is TGCAGTGCTGACTCCGGGACAGAGAGCACAGATACG. The chain joins TRBV20-1 to TRBJ2-3, with 7 bases aligning to TRBD1. The read ends 3 residues early relative to the CDR3; the germline J gene fills the gap. V was pared by 5 bases and J by 0 bases, with 8 bases of the junction left unmatched. The germline V gene has CDR1 DFQATT and CDR2 SNEGSKA (reference sequence). This CDR3 contains 15 residues.

Comments on this clone: The read terminates 3 residues ahead of where the CDR3 ends, so the germline J gene completes it. The chain links TRBV30 to TRBJ1-1, with D maybe TRBD1 (6 bases). The CDR3 is 15 residues long. Germline V gene sequence: CDR1 GTSNPN, CDR2 SVGIG (reference sequence). The V end was cut by 7 bases, the J end by 1 base, with 19 bases between. CDR3 bases read: TGTGCCTCCAACAGGGACGGGGATGGGAACACTGAA. Encoded protein: CASNRDGDGNTE. The CDR3 reads in full as CASNRDGDGNTEAFF.